These T cell receptor beta chains were read from a single sample in a study of long-term antiretroviral therapy in people with HIV. Assay: immunoSEQ multiplex PCR; the TCRdb copy retains only in-frame clones and omits some. Of some 31,000 clones in the sample, 87% were seen once. The sequencing here drew on unsorted PBMCs, taken 1.1 years after starting antiretroviral therapy. The receptors stem from a man aged 18 to 30 with HIV. CDR3s include the opening cysteine and the closing phenylalanine or tryptophan. The D gene is left open where the match is weak. Size values are once, few and many counts, or a class for expanded clones, and some rows have none.

cdr3_length: 10; j_call: TRBJ2-7; v_call: TRBV5-8; clone_size: .; d_call: .; cdr3_aa: CASLRGEQYF; cdr3_nt: TGTGCCAGCCTACGCGGCGAGCAGTACTTC
cdr3_length: 16; j_call: TRBJ1-1; v_call: TRBV4-3; clone_size: once; d_call: TRBD1; cdr3_aa: CASSQGVLTGDTEAFF; cdr3_nt: TGCGCCAGCAGCCAAGGGGTGTTGACAGGGGACACTGAAGCTTTCTTT
cdr3_length: 16; j_call: TRBJ2-7; v_call: TRBV21-1; clone_size: .; d_call: .; cdr3_aa: CASSLAWGGRSYEQYF; cdr3_nt: TGTGCCAGCAGCCTTGCGTGGGGGGGACGCTCCTACGAGCAGTACTTC
cdr3_length: 16; j_call: TRBJ2-5; v_call: TRBV5-1; clone_size: .; d_call: TRBD2; cdr3_aa: CASSLGLAGGEETQYF; cdr3_nt: TGCGCCAGCAGCTTGGGACTAGCGGGAGGAGAGGAGACCCAGTACTTC
cdr3_length: 14; j_call: TRBJ1-6; v_call: TRBV2; clone_size: .; d_call: .; cdr3_aa: CASSVSRGNSPLHF; cdr3_nt: TGTGCCAGCAGTGTTTCACGGGGAAATTCACCCCTCCACTTT
cdr3_length: 15; j_call: TRBJ2-3; v_call: TRBV9; clone_size: .; d_call: TRBD2; cdr3_aa: CASSVATSGMDTQYF; cdr3_nt: TGTGCCAGCAGCGTAGCAACTAGCGGGATGGATACGCAGTATTTT
cdr3_length: 16; j_call: TRBJ2-7; v_call: TRBV7-9; clone_size: .; d_call: TRBD2; cdr3_aa: CASSPTGLAGSYEQYF; cdr3_nt: TGTGCCAGCAGCCCGACCGGACTAGCGGGCTCCTACGAGCAGTACTTC
cdr3_length: 15; j_call: TRBJ1-1; v_call: TRBV30; clone_size: .; d_call: TRBD1; cdr3_aa: CAWTGGGLANTEAFF; cdr3_nt: TGTGCCTGGACAGGGGGCGGCTTAGCGAACACTGAAGCTTTCTTT
cdr3_length: 15; j_call: TRBJ2-1; v_call: TRBV7-2; clone_size: .; d_call: TRBD2; cdr3_aa: CASSLWTSGRNEQFF; cdr3_nt: TGTGCCAGCAGCTTATGGACTAGCGGGAGAAATGAGCAGTTCTTC
cdr3_length: 14; j_call: TRBJ1-2; v_call: TRBV29-1; clone_size: .; d_call: .; cdr3_aa: CSVVFPHVNYGYTF; cdr3_nt: TGCAGCGTTGTTTTCCCACACGTCAACTATGGCTACACCTTC
cdr3_length: 15; j_call: TRBJ1-5; v_call: TRBV27; clone_size: .; d_call: .; cdr3_aa: CASSPTGGGNQPQHF; cdr3_nt: TGTGCCAGCAGCCCTACAGGAGGGGGCAATCAGCCCCAGCATTTT
cdr3_length: 12; j_call: TRBJ1-2; v_call: TRBV6-1; clone_size: .; d_call: .; cdr3_aa: CASSETGYGYTF; cdr3_nt: TGTGCCAGCAGTGAGACAGGCTATGGCTACACCTTC
cdr3_length: 14; j_call: TRBJ1-2; v_call: TRBV28; clone_size: .; d_call: TRBD1; cdr3_aa: CASSSTRTGWGYTF; cdr3_nt: TGTGCCAGCAGCTCCACCCGGACAGGGTGGGGCTACACCTTC
cdr3_length: 14; j_call: TRBJ2-7; v_call: TRBV28; clone_size: .; d_call: .; cdr3_aa: CASSPNSLSYEQYF; cdr3_nt: TGTGCCAGCAGTCCCAACAGTTTATCCTACGAGCAGTACTTC
cdr3_length: 14; j_call: TRBJ2-7; v_call: TRBV11-1; clone_size: .; d_call: .; cdr3_aa: CASSLFPLAREQYF; cdr3_nt: TGTGCCAGCAGCTTGTTCCCTCTAGCGAGGGAGCAGTACTTC
cdr3_length: 13; j_call: TRBJ2-1; v_call: TRBV30; clone_size: .; d_call: .; cdr3_aa: CAWSRTAYNEQFF; cdr3_nt: TGTGCCTGGAGTCGGACAGCCTACAATGAGCAGTTCTTC
cdr3_length: 12; j_call: TRBJ2-7; v_call: TRBV29-1; clone_size: .; d_call: .; cdr3_aa: CSVRTDSYEQYF; cdr3_nt: TGCAGCGTTCGGACGGATTCCTACGAGCAGTACTTC
cdr3_length: 12; j_call: TRBJ1-1; v_call: TRBV28; clone_size: .; d_call: .; cdr3_aa: CASSFGDSEAFF; cdr3_nt: TGTGCCAGCAGTTTTGGGGATTCGGAAGCTTTCTTT
cdr3_length: 15; j_call: TRBJ1-5; v_call: TRBV7-8; clone_size: few; d_call: .; cdr3_aa: CASSLAGAGNQPQHF; cdr3_nt: TGTGCCAGCAGCTTAGCGGGGGCCGGCAATCAGCCCCAGCATTTT
cdr3_length: 13; j_call: TRBJ2-7; v_call: TRBV19; clone_size: .; d_call: .; cdr3_aa: CASSPNSPQEQYF; cdr3_nt: TGTGCCAGTAGCCCGAACTCCCCGCAGGAGCAGTACTTC
cdr3_length: 13; j_call: TRBJ2-1; v_call: TRBV9; clone_size: .; d_call: .; cdr3_aa: CASSVTVDNEQFF; cdr3_nt: TGTGCCAGCAGCGTAACGGTAGACAATGAGCAGTTCTTC
cdr3_length: 14; j_call: TRBJ1-1; v_call: TRBV19; clone_size: .; d_call: TRBD1; cdr3_aa: CASSATGRGTEAFF; cdr3_nt: TGTGCCAGTAGTGCGACAGGGCGAGGAACTGAAGCTTTCTTT
cdr3_length: 16; j_call: TRBJ1-2; v_call: TRBV19; clone_size: .; d_call: TRBD1; cdr3_aa: CASRPLPGTGNYGYTF; cdr3_nt: TGTGCCAGTAGACCCCTCCCCGGGACAGGGAATTATGGCTACACCTTC
cdr3_length: 14; j_call: TRBJ2-3; v_call: TRBV6-4; clone_size: .; d_call: TRBD2; cdr3_aa: CASSEAGGTDTQYF; cdr3_nt: TGTGCCAGCAGTGAAGCGGGAGGTACAGATACGCAGTATTTT
cdr3_length: 15; j_call: TRBJ2-7; v_call: TRBV10-1; clone_size: .; d_call: TRBD1; cdr3_aa: CASSDRPGQTYEQYF; cdr3_nt: TGCGCCAGCAGTGATAGGCCGGGACAGACTTACGAGCAGTACTTC
cdr3_length: 14; j_call: TRBJ1-3; v_call: TRBV4-3; clone_size: .; d_call: .; cdr3_aa: CASSQVSSGNTIYF; cdr3_nt: TGCGCCAGCAGCCAAGTCAGCTCTGGAAACACCATATATTTT
cdr3_length: 17; j_call: TRBJ2-2; v_call: TRBV10-1; clone_size: .; d_call: TRBD2; cdr3_aa: CASRWTSGSRDTGELFF; cdr3_nt: TGCGCCAGCAGGTGGACTAGCGGGAGTAGGGACACCGGGGAGCTGTTTTTT
cdr3_length: 15; j_call: TRBJ2-2; v_call: TRBV6-1; clone_size: once; d_call: .; cdr3_aa: CASRWGWDGTGELFF; cdr3_nt: TGTGCCAGCAGGTGGGGGTGGGATGGCACCGGGGAGCTGTTTTTT
cdr3_length: 14; j_call: TRBJ2-3; v_call: TRBV6-4; clone_size: few; d_call: .; cdr3_aa: CASSDSAATDTQYF; cdr3_nt: TGTGCCAGCAGTGACTCAGCGGCCACAGATACGCAGTATTTT
cdr3_length: 16; j_call: TRBJ2-2; v_call: TRBV11-1; clone_size: .; d_call: .; cdr3_aa: CASSLASGTETGELFF; cdr3_nt: TGTGCCAGCAGCTTAGCTTCCGGCACGGAGACCGGGGAGCTGTTTTTT
cdr3_length: 14; j_call: TRBJ1-3; v_call: TRBV13; clone_size: .; d_call: .; cdr3_aa: CASSLESSGNTIYF; cdr3_nt: TGTGCCAGCAGCTTAGAGAGCTCTGGAAACACCATATATTTT
cdr3_length: 14; j_call: TRBJ2-7; v_call: TRBV10-3; clone_size: .; d_call: .; cdr3_aa: CAISESSYSYEQYF; cdr3_nt: TGTGCCATCAGTGAGTCATCATACTCCTACGAGCAGTACTTC
cdr3_length: 11; j_call: TRBJ1-1; v_call: TRBV5-1; clone_size: few; d_call: .; cdr3_aa: CASSWGTEAFF; cdr3_nt: TGCGCCAGCAGCTGGGGCACTGAAGCTTTCTTT
cdr3_length: 13; j_call: TRBJ1-2; v_call: TRBV10-3; clone_size: .; d_call: .; cdr3_aa: CAISETGSYGYTF; cdr3_nt: TGTGCCATCAGTGAAACCGGGAGCTATGGCTACACCTTC
cdr3_length: 13; j_call: TRBJ2-7; v_call: TRBV19; clone_size: .; d_call: .; cdr3_aa: CASSIEDSYEQYF; cdr3_nt: TGTGCCAGTAGTATAGAGGATAGCTACGAGCAGTACTTC
cdr3_length: 18; j_call: TRBJ2-1; v_call: TRBV4-1; clone_size: .; d_call: .; cdr3_aa: CASSRVSGLLSSYNEQFF; cdr3_nt: TGCGCCAGCAGCCGAGTGTCGGGACTCTTAAGCTCCTACAATGAGCAGTTCTTC
cdr3_length: 15; j_call: TRBJ1-4; v_call: TRBV5-6; clone_size: .; d_call: .; cdr3_aa: CASSLIGATNEKLFF; cdr3_nt: TGTGCCAGCAGCTTGATCGGGGCAACTAATGAAAAACTGTTTTTT
cdr3_length: 14; j_call: TRBJ2-7; v_call: TRBV5-1; clone_size: .; d_call: TRBD2; cdr3_aa: CASSLSGGAYEQYF; cdr3_nt: TGCGCCAGCAGCTTGAGCGGGGGGGCCTACGAGCAGTACTTC
cdr3_length: 14; j_call: TRBJ1-4; v_call: TRBV7-6; clone_size: .; d_call: TRBD1; cdr3_aa: CASSRTGSDEKLFF; cdr3_nt: TGTGCCAGCAGCCGGACAGGGTCGGATGAAAAACTGTTTTTT
cdr3_length: 14; j_call: TRBJ2-7; v_call: TRBV11-2; clone_size: .; d_call: .; cdr3_aa: CASSLDRGSYEQYF; cdr3_nt: TGTGCCAGCAGCTTAGATCGCGGCTCCTACGAGCAGTACTTC
cdr3_length: 15; j_call: TRBJ1-5; v_call: TRBV19; clone_size: .; d_call: TRBD1; cdr3_aa: CASKQGAGSNQPQHF; cdr3_nt: TGTGCCAGCAAACAGGGGGCGGGTAGCAATCAGCCCCAGCATTTT
cdr3_length: 14; j_call: TRBJ2-2; v_call: TRBV4-2; clone_size: .; d_call: .; cdr3_aa: CASSLRIGAGELFF; cdr3_nt: TGTGCCAGCAGCCTAAGAATAGGGGCCGGGGAGCTGTTTTTT
cdr3_length: 13; j_call: TRBJ2-1; v_call: TRBV6-4; clone_size: .; d_call: .; cdr3_aa: CASSDSSYNEQFF; cdr3_nt: TGTGCCAGCAGTGACAGCTCCTACAATGAGCAGTTCTTC
cdr3_length: 13; j_call: TRBJ2-1; v_call: TRBV6-4; clone_size: once; d_call: TRBD1; cdr3_aa: CASSRQGKDEQFF; cdr3_nt: TGTGCCAGCAGTAGACAGGGGAAGGATGAGCAGTTCTTC
cdr3_length: 13; j_call: TRBJ1-1; v_call: TRBV4-2; clone_size: .; d_call: .; cdr3_aa: CASSQDRGAEAFF; cdr3_nt: TGTGCCAGCAGCCAAGACCGGGGGGCTGAAGCTTTCTTT
cdr3_length: 11; j_call: TRBJ2-7; v_call: TRBV7-2; clone_size: .; d_call: .; cdr3_aa: CASSSGGEQYF; cdr3_nt: TGTGCCAGCAGCTCAGGGGGGGAGCAGTACTTC
cdr3_length: 16; j_call: TRBJ2-2; v_call: TRBV7-8; clone_size: .; d_call: .; cdr3_aa: CASSLMGTSNTGELFF; cdr3_nt: TGTGCCAGCAGCTTAATGGGGACTTCGAACACCGGGGAGCTGTTTTTT
cdr3_length: 15; j_call: TRBJ1-4; v_call: TRBV25-1; clone_size: once; d_call: .; cdr3_aa: CASSEHRGAGEKLFF; cdr3_nt: TGTGCCAGCAGTGAACACCGGGGGGCGGGGGAAAAACTGTTTTTT
cdr3_length: 14; j_call: TRBJ1-2; v_call: TRBV7-2; clone_size: .; d_call: TRBD1; cdr3_aa: CASSFTGEGYGYTF; cdr3_nt: TGTGCCAGCAGCTTCACAGGGGAGGGCTATGGCTACACCTTC
cdr3_length: 16; j_call: TRBJ2-7; v_call: TRBV5-1; clone_size: .; d_call: .; cdr3_aa: CASSLGPSPTSYEQYF; cdr3_nt: TGCGCCAGCAGCTTGGGCCCCAGCCCAACCTCCTACGAGCAGTACTTC
cdr3_length: 15; j_call: TRBJ2-2; v_call: TRBV9; clone_size: .; d_call: .; cdr3_aa: CASSPGGANTGELFF; cdr3_nt: TGTGCCAGCTCCCCAGGGGGGGCTAACACCGGGGAGCTGTTTTTT
cdr3_length: 16; j_call: TRBJ1-5; v_call: TRBV23-1; clone_size: few; d_call: .; cdr3_aa: CASSQSPKAGNQPQHF; cdr3_nt: TGCGCCAGCAGTCAATCACCCAAAGCGGGCAATCAGCCCCAGCATTTT
cdr3_length: 17; j_call: TRBJ1-6; v_call: TRBV5-1; clone_size: .; d_call: .; cdr3_aa: CASSLEAVPWGNSPLHF; cdr3_nt: TGCGCCAGCAGCTTGGAGGCGGTTCCTTGGGGTAATTCACCCCTCCACTTT
cdr3_length: 14; j_call: TRBJ2-7; v_call: TRBV13; clone_size: .; d_call: TRBD1; cdr3_aa: CASRSGTGIGEQYF; cdr3_nt: TGTGCCAGCAGATCCGGGACAGGGATCGGCGAGCAGTACTTC